This is a list of T cell receptor beta chains from one sample in a study of cytomegalovirus exposure and HLA in healthy donors. Clones were read by immunoSEQ multiplex PCR, and TCRdb kept only the in-frame ones, dropping some. The sample has some 120,000 clones; 80% to 90% are singletons. The sequencing sample was made of PBMCs. These receptors were collected from a woman under 30 in good health and CMV-seronegative. Both conserved end residues are part of each CDR3.

v_call: TRBV6-5
cdr3_aa: CASSRQGGGGELFF

v_call: TRBV6-6
cdr3_aa: CASSPDREEEKLFF

v_call: TRBV5-1
cdr3_aa: CASSLVAGQGSYNEQFF

v_call: TRBV4-1
cdr3_aa: CASSHEPYRAGNQPQHF

v_call: TRBV27
cdr3_aa: CASSRTSGRVQYF

v_call: TRBV5-1
cdr3_aa: CASSPLAGGLGDTQYF

v_call: TRBV6-5
cdr3_aa: CASSFRDSSYNEQFF

v_call: TRBV15
cdr3_aa: CATSSLDSDTEAFF

v_call: TRBV28
cdr3_aa: CASTLAGTDTQYF

v_call: TRBV5-1
cdr3_aa: CASSPPDREDYGYTF

v_call: TRBV28
cdr3_aa: CASSLPRLRRQPQHF

v_call: TRBV7-8
cdr3_aa: CASSFPGGSTDTQYF

v_call: TRBV28
cdr3_aa: CASSPLTGGVNYGYTF

v_call: TRBV18
cdr3_aa: CASSPRQNQPQHF

v_call: TRBV10-1
cdr3_aa: CASSEAHAYEQYF

v_call: TRBV5-1
cdr3_aa: CASSFGAGGPEDEQFF

v_call: TRBV7-2
cdr3_aa: CASSLVGGTVNTEAFF

v_call: TRBV5-1
cdr3_aa: CASRPAGSGVGNEQFF

v_call: TRBV7-2
cdr3_aa: CASSLDGGGSPYEQYF

v_call: TRBV6-1
cdr3_aa: CASRIRLAGYEQYF

v_call: TRBV11-1
cdr3_aa: CASSFEAQETQYF

v_call: TRBV7-2
cdr3_aa: CASSPSADSYEQYF

v_call: TRBV9
cdr3_aa: CASSVGVGSSYEQYF

v_call: TRBV5-1
cdr3_aa: CASSSLDRGGGYTF

v_call: TRBV5-6
cdr3_aa: CASSLVDGADTQYF

v_call: TRBV28
cdr3_aa: CASSLGDRDSGYTF

v_call: TRBV27
cdr3_aa: CASSLLGNQPQHF

v_call: TRBV28
cdr3_aa: CASSPNQGQPQHF

v_call: TRBV4-1
cdr3_aa: CASSQVDTNNEQFF

v_call: TRBV5-8
cdr3_aa: CASSLAGGLTEAFF

v_call: TRBV7-8
cdr3_aa: CASSLVGGSYEQYF

v_call: TRBV19
cdr3_aa: CASSTGRSNQPQHF

v_call: TRBV11-2
cdr3_aa: CASSGQGWETQYF

v_call: TRBV28
cdr3_aa: CASSFSWLGRSYEQYF

v_call: TRBV7-7
cdr3_aa: CASSSTVYQETQYF

v_call: TRBV6-5
cdr3_aa: CASALRGSTDTQYF

v_call: TRBV30
cdr3_aa: CAWSVYLAGGSTDTQYF

v_call: TRBV6-5
cdr3_aa: CASSPTVWETEAFF

v_call: TRBV29-1
cdr3_aa: CSVTAESGNTIYF